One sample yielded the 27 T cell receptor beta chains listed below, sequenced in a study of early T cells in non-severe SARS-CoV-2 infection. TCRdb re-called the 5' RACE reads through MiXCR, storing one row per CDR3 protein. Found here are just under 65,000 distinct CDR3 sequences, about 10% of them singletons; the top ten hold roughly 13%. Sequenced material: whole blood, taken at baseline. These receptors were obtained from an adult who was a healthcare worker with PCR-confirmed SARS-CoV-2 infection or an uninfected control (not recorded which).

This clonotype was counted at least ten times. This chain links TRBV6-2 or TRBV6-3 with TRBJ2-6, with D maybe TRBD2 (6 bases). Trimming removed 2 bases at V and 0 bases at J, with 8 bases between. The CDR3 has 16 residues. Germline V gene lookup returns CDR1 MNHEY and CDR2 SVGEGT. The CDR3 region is CASSYRGGSGANVLTF. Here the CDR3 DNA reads TGTGCCAGCAGTTACAGGGGAGGCTCTGGGGCCAACGTCCTGACTTTC.

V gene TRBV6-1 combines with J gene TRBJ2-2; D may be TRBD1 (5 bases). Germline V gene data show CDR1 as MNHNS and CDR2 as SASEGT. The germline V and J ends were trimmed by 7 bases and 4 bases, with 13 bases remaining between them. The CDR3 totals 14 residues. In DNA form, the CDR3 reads TGTGCCAGCACCGTGACAGCGCCCACCGGGGAGCTGTTTTTT. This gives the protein CASTVTAPTGELFF.

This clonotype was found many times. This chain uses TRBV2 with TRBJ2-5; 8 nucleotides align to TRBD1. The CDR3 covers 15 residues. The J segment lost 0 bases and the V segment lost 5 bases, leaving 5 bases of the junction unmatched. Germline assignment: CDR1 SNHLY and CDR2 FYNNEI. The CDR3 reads CASSFGQGNQETQYF. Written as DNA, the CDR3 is TGTGCCAGCAGTTTTGGACAGGGCAACCAAGAGACCCAGTACTTC.

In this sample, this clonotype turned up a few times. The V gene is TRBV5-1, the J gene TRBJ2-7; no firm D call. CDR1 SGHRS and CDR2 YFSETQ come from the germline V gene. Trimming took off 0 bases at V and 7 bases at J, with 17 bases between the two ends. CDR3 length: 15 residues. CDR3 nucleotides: TGCGCCAGCAGCTTGGATCAAGGGCAATCCCCTGAGCAGTACTTC. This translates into CASSLDQGQSPEQYF.

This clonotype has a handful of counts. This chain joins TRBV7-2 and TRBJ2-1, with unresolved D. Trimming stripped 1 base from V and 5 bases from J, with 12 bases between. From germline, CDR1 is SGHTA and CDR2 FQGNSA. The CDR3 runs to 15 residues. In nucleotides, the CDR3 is TGTGCCAGCAGCTTAGGGCGAGAGACCCACAATGAGCAGTTCTTC. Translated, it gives CASSLGRETHNEQFF.

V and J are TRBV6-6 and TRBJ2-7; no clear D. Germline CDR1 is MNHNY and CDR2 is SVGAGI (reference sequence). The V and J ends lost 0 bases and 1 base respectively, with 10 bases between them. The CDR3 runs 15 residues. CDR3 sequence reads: CASSYSNWDSYEQYF. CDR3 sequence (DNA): TGTGCCAGCAGTTACTCGAATTGGGATTCCTACGAGCAGTACTTC.

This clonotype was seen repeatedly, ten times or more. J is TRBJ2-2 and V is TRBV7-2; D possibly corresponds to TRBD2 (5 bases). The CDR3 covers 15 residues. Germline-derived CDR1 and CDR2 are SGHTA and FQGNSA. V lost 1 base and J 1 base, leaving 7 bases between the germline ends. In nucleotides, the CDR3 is TGTGCCAGCAGCTTAGGCGGGCAGAACACCGGGGAGCTGTTTTTT. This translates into CASSLGGQNTGELFF.

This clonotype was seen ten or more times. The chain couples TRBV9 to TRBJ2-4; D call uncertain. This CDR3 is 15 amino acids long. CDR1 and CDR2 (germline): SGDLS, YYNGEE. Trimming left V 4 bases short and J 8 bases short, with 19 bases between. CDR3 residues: CASSPRMSSPDIQYF. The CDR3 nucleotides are TGTGCCAGCAGCCCCCGTATGAGTTCCCCTGACATTCAGTACTTC.

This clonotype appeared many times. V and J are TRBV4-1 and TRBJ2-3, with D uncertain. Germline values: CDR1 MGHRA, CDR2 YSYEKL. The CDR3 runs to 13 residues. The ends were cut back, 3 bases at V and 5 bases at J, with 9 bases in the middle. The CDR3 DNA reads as TGCGCCAGCAGCCATAGTACTTTAGATACGCAGTATTTT. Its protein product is CASSHSTLDTQYF.

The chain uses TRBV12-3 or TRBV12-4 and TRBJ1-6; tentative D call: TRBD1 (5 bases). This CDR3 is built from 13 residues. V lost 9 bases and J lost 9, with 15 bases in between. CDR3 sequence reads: CASRTSGTSPLHF. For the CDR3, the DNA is TGTGCCAGTCGGACCTCAGGGACTTCACCCCTCCACTTT.

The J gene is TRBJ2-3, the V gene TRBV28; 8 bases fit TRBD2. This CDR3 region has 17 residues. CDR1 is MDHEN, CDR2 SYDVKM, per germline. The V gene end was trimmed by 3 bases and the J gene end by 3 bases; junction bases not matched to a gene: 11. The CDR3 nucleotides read TGTGCCAGCAGTTTGCCCATCACCGGGACTAGAACAGATACGCAGTATTTT. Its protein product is CASSLPITGTRTDTQYF.

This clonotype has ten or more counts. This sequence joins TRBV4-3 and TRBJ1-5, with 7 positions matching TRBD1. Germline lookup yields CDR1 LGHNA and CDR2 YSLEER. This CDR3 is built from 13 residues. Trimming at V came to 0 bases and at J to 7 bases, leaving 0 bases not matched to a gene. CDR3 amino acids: CASSQDRGQPQHF. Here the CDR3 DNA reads TGCGCCAGCAGCCAAGACAGGGGGCAGCCCCAGCATTTT.

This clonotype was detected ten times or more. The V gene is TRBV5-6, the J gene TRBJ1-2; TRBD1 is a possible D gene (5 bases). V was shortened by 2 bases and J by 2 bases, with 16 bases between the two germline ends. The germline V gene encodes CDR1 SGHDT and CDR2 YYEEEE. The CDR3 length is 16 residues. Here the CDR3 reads CASSFGSWDGNYGYTF. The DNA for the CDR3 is TGTGCCAGCAGCTTTGGCTCCTGGGACGGAAACTATGGCTACACCTTC.

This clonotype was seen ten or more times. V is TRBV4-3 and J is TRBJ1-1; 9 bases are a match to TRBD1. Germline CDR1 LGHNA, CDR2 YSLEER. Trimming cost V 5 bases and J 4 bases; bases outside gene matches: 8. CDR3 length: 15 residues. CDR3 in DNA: TGCGCCAGCAGCTCACACAGGGGGCTAAGCACTGAAGCTTTCTTT. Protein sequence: CASSSHRGLSTEAFF.

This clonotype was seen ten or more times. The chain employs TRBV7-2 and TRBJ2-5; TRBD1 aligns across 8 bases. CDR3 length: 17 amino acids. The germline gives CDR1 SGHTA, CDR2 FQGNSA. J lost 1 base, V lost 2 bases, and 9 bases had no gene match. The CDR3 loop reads CASSLKWRDRLQETQYF. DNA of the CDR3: TGTGCCAGCAGCTTAAAGTGGCGGGACAGGCTCCAAGAGACCCAGTACTTC.

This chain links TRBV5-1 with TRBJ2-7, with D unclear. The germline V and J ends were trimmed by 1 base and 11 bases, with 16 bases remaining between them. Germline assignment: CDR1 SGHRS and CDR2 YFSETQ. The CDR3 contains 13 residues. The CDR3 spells CASSLSGSQSKYF. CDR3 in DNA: TGCGCCAGCAGCTTGTCAGGATCACAGTCAAAGTACTTC.

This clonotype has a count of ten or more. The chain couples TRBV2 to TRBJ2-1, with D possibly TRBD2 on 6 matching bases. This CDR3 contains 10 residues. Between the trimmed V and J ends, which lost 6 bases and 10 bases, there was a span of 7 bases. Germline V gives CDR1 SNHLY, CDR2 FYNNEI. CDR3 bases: TGTGCCAGCAGGCTAGCGGAGCAGTTCTTC. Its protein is CASRLAEQFF.

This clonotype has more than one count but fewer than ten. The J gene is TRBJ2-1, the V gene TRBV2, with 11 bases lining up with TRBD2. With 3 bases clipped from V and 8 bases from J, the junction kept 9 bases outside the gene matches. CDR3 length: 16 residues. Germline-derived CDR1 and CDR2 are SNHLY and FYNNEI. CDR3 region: CASSERLAGSRYEQFF. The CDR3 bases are TGTGCCAGCAGTGAGAGACTAGCGGGATCCAGGTATGAGCAGTTCTTC. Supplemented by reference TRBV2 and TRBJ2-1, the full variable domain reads EPEVTQTPSHQVTQMGQEVILRCVPISNHLYFYWYRQILGQKVEFLVSFYNNEISEKSEIFDDQFSVERPDGSNFTLKIRSTKLEDSAMYFCASSERLAGSRYEQFFGPGTRLTVL.

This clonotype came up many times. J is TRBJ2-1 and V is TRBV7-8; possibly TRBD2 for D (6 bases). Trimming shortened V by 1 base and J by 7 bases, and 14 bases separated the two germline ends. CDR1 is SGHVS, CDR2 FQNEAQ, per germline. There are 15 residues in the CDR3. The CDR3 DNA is TGTGCCAGCAGCTTAGACGGGGGAGCCCTGAATGAGCAGTTCTTC. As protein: CASSLDGGALNEQFF.

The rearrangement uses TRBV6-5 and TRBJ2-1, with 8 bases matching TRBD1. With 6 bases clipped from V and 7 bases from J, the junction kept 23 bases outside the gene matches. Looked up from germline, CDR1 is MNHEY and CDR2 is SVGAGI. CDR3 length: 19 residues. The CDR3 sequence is CASRPGTGQVLLVSNEQFF. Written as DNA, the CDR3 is TGTGCCAGCAGACCGGGGACAGGCCAAGTGCTATTAGTATCGAATGAGCAGTTCTTC.

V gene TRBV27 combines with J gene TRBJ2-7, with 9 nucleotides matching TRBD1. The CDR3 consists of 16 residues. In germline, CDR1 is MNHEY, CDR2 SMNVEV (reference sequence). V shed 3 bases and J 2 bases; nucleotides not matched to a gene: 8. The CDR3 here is CASSFLGQGSPYEQYF. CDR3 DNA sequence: TGTGCCAGCAGTTTCTTAGGACAGGGGAGCCCCTACGAGCAGTACTTC.

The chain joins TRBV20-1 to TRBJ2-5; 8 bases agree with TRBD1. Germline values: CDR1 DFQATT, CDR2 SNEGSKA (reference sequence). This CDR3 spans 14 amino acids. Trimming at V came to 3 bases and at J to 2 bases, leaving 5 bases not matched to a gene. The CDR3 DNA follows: TGCAGTGCTAGTGACTACAGGGGGCAAGAGACCCAGTACTTC. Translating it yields CSASDYRGQETQYF.

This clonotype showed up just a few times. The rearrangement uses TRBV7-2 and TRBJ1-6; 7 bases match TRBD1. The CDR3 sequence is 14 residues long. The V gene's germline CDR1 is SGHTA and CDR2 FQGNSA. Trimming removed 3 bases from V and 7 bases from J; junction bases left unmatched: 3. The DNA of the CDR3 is TGTGCCAGCAGCTTCCGACAGGGAAATTCACCCCTCCACTTT. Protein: CASSFRQGNSPLHF. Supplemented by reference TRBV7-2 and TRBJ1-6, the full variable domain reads GAGVSQSPSNKVTEKGKDVELRCDPISGHTALYWYRQSLGQGLEFLIYFQGNSAPDKSGLPSDRFSAERTGGSVSTLTIQRTQQEDSAVYLCASSFRQGNSPLHFGNGTRLTVT.

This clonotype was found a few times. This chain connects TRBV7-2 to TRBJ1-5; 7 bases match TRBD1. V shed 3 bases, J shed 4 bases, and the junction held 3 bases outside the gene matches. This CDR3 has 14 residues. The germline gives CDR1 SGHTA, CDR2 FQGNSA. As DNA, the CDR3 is TGTGCCAGCAGCTTCCCACAGGGGAATCAGCCCCAGCATTTT. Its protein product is CASSFPQGNQPQHF.

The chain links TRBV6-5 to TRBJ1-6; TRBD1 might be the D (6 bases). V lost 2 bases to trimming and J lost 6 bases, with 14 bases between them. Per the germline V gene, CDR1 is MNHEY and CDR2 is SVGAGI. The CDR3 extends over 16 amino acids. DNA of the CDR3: TGTGCCAGCAGTTACCCGAGAGGGGGTTCTAATTCACCCCTCCACTTT. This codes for CASSYPRGGSNSPLHF.

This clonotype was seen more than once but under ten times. The CDR3 is CASSRQDTQYF. In DNA, the CDR3 is TGTGCCAGCAGTAGGCAAGATACGCAGTATTTT. J is TRBJ2-3 and V is TRBV3-1; D ambiguous. V was clipped by 6 bases and J by 5 bases, with 6 bases between them. There are 11 residues in the CDR3. Germline CDR1 and CDR2: LGHDT and YNNKEL (reference sequence).

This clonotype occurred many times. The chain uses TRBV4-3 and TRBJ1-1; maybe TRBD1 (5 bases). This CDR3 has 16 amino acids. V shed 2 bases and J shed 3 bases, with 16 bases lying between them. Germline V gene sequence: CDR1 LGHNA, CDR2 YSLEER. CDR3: CASSQTGSLGHTEAFF. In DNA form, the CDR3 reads TGCGCCAGCAGCCAAACAGGCTCCCTAGGGCACACTGAAGCTTTCTTT.